The next 25 T cell receptor beta chains were all read from a single sample in a study of T cells in localized non-small cell lung cancer. Some clones are missing from TCRdb's copy, which holds only in-frame ones; the method was immunoSEQ multiplex PCR. The sample gives roughly 30,000 clones, around nine tenths of which show up once; about 3.2% is in the top ten. Specimen: peripheral blood, collected before any cancer treatment. The receptors were sampled from a female donor over 55 with stage I lung adenocarcinoma.

V and J are TRBV7-8 and TRBJ1-1; D call uncertain. This CDR3 comprises 13 residues. In germline, CDR1 is SGHVS, CDR2 FQNEAQ. V was trimmed by 4 bases and J by 4 bases, leaving 10 bases between them. CDR3 in amino acids: CASSWGGPTEAFF. The CDR3 DNA reads as TGTGCCAGCAGCTGGGGAGGCCCCACTGAAGCTTTCTTT.

This chain uses TRBV7-9 with TRBJ2-5; D may be TRBD2 (6 bases). This CDR3 has 14 residues. Trimming shortened V by 5 bases and J by 3 bases, and 13 bases separated the two germline ends. The germline CDR1 and CDR2 sequences are SEHNR and FQNEAQ (reference sequence). The chain's CDR3 is CASSPRTNEETQYF. CDR3 sequence (DNA): TGTGCCAGCAGCCCGCGGACTAACGAAGAGACCCAGTACTTC.

The chain recombines TRBV7-9 with TRBJ2-1; a weak D match, TRBD2 (5 bases). The CDR3 consists of 12 residues. Per the germline V gene, CDR1 is SEHNR and CDR2 is FQNEAQ (reference sequence). Trimming removed 5 bases at V and 12 bases at J, with 14 bases between. CDR3 protein: CASSQRELRQFF. The CDR3 nucleotides are TGTGCCAGCAGCCAAAGGGAGCTTAGGCAGTTCTTC.

This sequence joins TRBV2 and TRBJ2-7; D remains unclear. V was trimmed by 5 bases and J by 0 bases, leaving 8 bases between them. Germline values: CDR1 SNHLY, CDR2 FYNNEI. The CDR3 loop spans 13 amino acids. DNA for the CDR3: TGTGCCAGCAGTAAGGAAAGCTCCTACGAGCAGTACTTC. Translating it yields CASSKESSYEQYF. Using reference TRBV2 and TRBJ2-7 for the parts outside the CDR3, the full variable domain is EPEVTQTPSHQVTQMGQEVILRCVPISNHLYFYWYRQILGQKVEFLVSFYNNEISEKSEIFDDQFSVERPDGSNFTLKIRSTKLEDSAMYFCASSKESSYEQYFGPGTRLTVT.

The gene calls are TRBV30 and TRBJ2-7, with 8 bases fitting TRBD1. CDR1 and CDR2 from the germline V gene are GTSNPN and SVGIG (reference sequence). The CDR3 spans 13 residues. V was pared by 5 bases and J by 9 bases, with 12 bases of the junction left unmatched. Written as DNA, the CDR3 is TGTGCCTGGGAAAGACAGGGGCCTACGGGGCAGTACTTC. It encodes CAWERQGPTGQYF.

This sequence joins TRBV7-6 and TRBJ2-1, with TRBD2 identical over 9 bases. This CDR3 has 15 amino acids. Germline CDR1 and CDR2: SGHVS and FNYEAQ. Losses at the gene ends were 4 bases for V and 3 bases for J; bases not matched to a gene: 4. CDR3 in amino acids: CASSSTSGRYNEQFF. Written as DNA, the CDR3 is TGTGCCAGCAGCTCTACTAGCGGGCGCTACAATGAGCAGTTCTTC.

The gene calls are TRBV4-3 and TRBJ2-7; D may match TRBD1 or TRBD2 (5 bases each). Trimming removed 0 bases at V and 0 bases at J, with 12 bases between. CDR1 is LGHNA and CDR2 is YSLEER in the germline V gene. The CDR3 runs 16 residues. The CDR3 protein is CASSQDRGRSSYEQYF. In nucleotides, the CDR3 is TGCGCCAGCAGCCAAGATCGGGGACGAAGCTCCTACGAGCAGTACTTC.

The chain recombines TRBV7-8 with TRBJ2-5, with D uncertain. Trimming removed 0 bases from V and 5 bases from J, with 1 base in between. The germline V gene encodes CDR1 SGHVS and CDR2 FQNEAQ. CDR3 length equals 11 residues. CDR3 sequence: CASSLAETQYF. As DNA, the CDR3 is TGTGCCAGCAGCTTAGCGGAGACCCAGTACTTC.

The chain employs TRBV4-2 and TRBJ2-5; D may correspond to TRBD1 or TRBD2 (5 bases each). V dropped 3 bases and J dropped 5 bases, with 19 bases sitting between them. CDR1 LGHNA and CDR2 YNFKEQ come from the germline V gene. The CDR3 is 16 amino acids. The CDR3 nucleotides read TGTGCCAGCAGCCAGGGCGCCGGGACCTCCAGGGAGACCCAGTACTTC. Translation: CASSQGAGTSRETQYF.

V and J are TRBV19 and TRBJ1-3; 8 bases are shared with TRBD1. V shed 6 bases, J shed 0 bases, and the junction held 10 bases outside the gene matches. This CDR3 region has 17 residues. CDR1 is LNHDA, CDR2 SQIVND, per germline (reference sequence). CDR3 bases: TGTGCCAGTAGCCCCGACAGGGGATGGAGCTCTGGAAACACCATATATTTT. Protein: CASSPDRGWSSGNTIYF. The whole variable domain, filled in from reference TRBV19 and TRBJ1-3, reads DGGITQSPKYLFRKEGQNVTLSCEQNLNHDAMYWYRQDPGQGLRLIYYSQIVNDFQKGDIAEGYSVSREKKESFPLTVTSAQKNPTAFYLCASSPDRGWSSGNTIYFGEGSWLTVV.

V and J are TRBV7-2 and TRBJ1-5; D gene unclear. Germline V lookup: CDR1 SGHTA, CDR2 FQGNSA. The CDR3 loop spans 13 amino acids. Trimming took off 2 bases at V and 6 bases at J, with 8 bases between the two ends. CDR3: CASSLHRGQPQHF. DNA of the CDR3: TGTGCCAGCAGCTTACACCGGGGTCAGCCCCAGCATTTT. Full variable domain (outside the CDR3, taken from reference TRBV7-2 and TRBJ1-5): GAGVSQSPSNKVTEKGKDVELRCDPISGHTALYWYRQSLGQGLEFLIYFQGNSAPDKSGLPSDRFSAERTGGSVSTLTIQRTQQEDSAVYLCASSLHRGQPQHFGDGTRLSIL.

The V gene is TRBV29-1, the J gene TRBJ2-1; the D gene is possibly TRBD2 (6 bases). Germline CDR1 SQVTM, CDR2 ANQGSEA. This CDR3 is 13 amino acids long. V was trimmed by 4 bases and J by 8 bases, leaving 15 bases between them. The CDR3 nucleotides read TGCAGCGTTGGGCTAGCGCCAGTCTATGAGCAGTTCTTC. This translates into CSVGLAPVYEQFF.

J is TRBJ1-1 and V is TRBV5-1; perhaps TRBD1 as D (6 bases). The V end lost 0 bases, the J end lost 8 bases, and 11 bases lay between the germline ends. Germline V gene data show CDR1 as SGHRS and CDR2 as YFSETQ. This CDR3 spans 13 amino acids. The CDR3 bases are TGCGCCAGCAGCTTGGTTCCAGGGACAGAAGCTTTCTTT. Translated: CASSLVPGTEAFF.

The chain has TRBV5-8 and TRBJ1-1; D may be TRBD1 (5 bases). V was clipped by 4 bases and J by 5 bases, with 15 bases between them. CDR3 length equals 14 residues. Per germline, CDR1 SGHTS and CDR2 YDEGEE. The CDR3 DNA is TGTGCCAGCAGCCCGGGGGGGAAAGGGACTGAAGCTTTCTTT. It codes for CASSPGGKGTEAFF.

The J gene is TRBJ1-3, the V gene TRBV7-9; D unresolved. Germline CDR1 and CDR2: SEHNR and FQNEAQ (reference sequence). Trimming took 1 base from V and 4 from J, leaving 2 bases between them. This CDR3 comprises 12 residues. This chain's CDR3 is CASSLDGNTIYF. DNA for the CDR3: TGTGCCAGCAGCTTAGACGGAAACACCATATATTTT.

The chain links TRBV5-1 to TRBJ2-5; D is unclear. The CDR3 covers 11 residues. V gave up 4 bases and J gave up 2 bases, with 3 bases separating them. The germline gives CDR1 SGHRS, CDR2 YFSETQ. The DNA for the CDR3 is TGCGCCAGCAGCACACAAGAGACCCAGTACTTC. Amino acid sequence: CASSTQETQYF.

The gene calls are TRBV4-3 and TRBJ2-2; D remains unclear. The CDR3 runs 12 residues. The germline CDR1 and CDR2 sequences are LGHNA and YSLEER. Between the trimmed V and J ends, which lost 3 bases and 3 bases, there was a span of 2 bases. As DNA, the CDR3 is TGCGCCAGCAGCCATCACACCGGGGAGCTGTTTTTT. This sequence encodes CASSHHTGELFF.

V gene TRBV28 combines with J gene TRBJ1-1; 8 positions agree with TRBD1. CDR1 and CDR2 (germline): MDHEN, SYDVKM. The CDR3 sequence is 14 residues long. J lost 9 bases, V lost 6 bases, and 12 bases had no gene match. CDR3 sequence (DNA): TGTGCCAGCAGAGCGGGACAGGAGATGGGTAAAGCTTTCTTT. Its protein product is CASRAGQEMGKAFF.

J is TRBJ1-2 and V is TRBV5-4; D not resolved. V shed 0 bases and J shed 4 bases, with 13 bases lying between them. CDR1 and CDR2 from the germline V gene are SGHNT and YYREEE (reference sequence). The CDR3 totals 15 residues. DNA for the CDR3: TGTGCCAGCAGCTTGGGACGCGGCGGAACCTATGGCTACACCTTC. Amino acid sequence: CASSLGRGGTYGYTF.

The chain links TRBV4-1 to TRBJ2-1; TRBD2 agrees at 8 bases. The trim removed 1 base at V and 10 bases at J, leaving 21 bases unmatched. CDR1 and CDR2 from the germline V gene are MGHRA and YSYEKL. The CDR3 is 19 amino acids. The CDR3 is CASSQGIKWREVVNYEQFF. CDR3 nucleotides: TGCGCCAGCAGCCAAGGAATAAAATGGCGGGAGGTAGTAAACTACGAGCAGTTCTTC.

The chain has TRBV19 and TRBJ1-5; a possible D gene is TRBD1 (6 bases). The length of the CDR3 is 17 residues. V was shortened by 6 bases and J by 3 bases, with 21 bases between the two germline ends. Germline CDR1 LNHDA, CDR2 SQIVND (reference sequence). CDR3 sequence (DNA): TGTGCCAGTAGCCGCGCCACAGGGCTGAAAAACAATCAGCCCCAGCATTTT. Amino acids: CASSRATGLKNNQPQHF.

The V call is TRBV7-2, the J call TRBJ2-1, with TRBD2 matching 10 bases. This CDR3 comprises 16 residues. V lost 2 bases, J lost 7 bases, and 8 bases stayed unmatched. Germline V CDR1 and CDR2: SGHTA, FQGNSA. In DNA, the CDR3 is TGTGCCAGCAGCTTATCTCCTAGCGGGAGTTTTAATGAGCAGTTCTTC. Translating it yields CASSLSPSGSFNEQFF.

This clone was seen a few times. The CDR3 DNA reads as TGTGCCAGCAGCTTGAGGACAGGGGTGGCCTATGGCTACACCTTC. Residues: CASSLRTGVAYGYTF. This chain connects TRBV5-6 to TRBJ1-2; 9 positions match TRBD1. The CDR3 covers 15 residues. The J segment lost 4 bases and the V segment lost 1 base, leaving 5 bases of the junction unmatched. The germline gives CDR1 SGHDT, CDR2 YYEEEE. Looking up the rest from reference TRBV5-6 and TRBJ1-2 gives the full variable domain: DAGVTQSPTHLIKTRGQQVTLRCSPKSGHDTVSWYQQALGQGPQFIFQYYEEEERQRGNFPDRFSGHQFPNYSSELNVNALLLGDSALYLCASSLRTGVAYGYTFGSGTRLTVV.

The sample holds a few counts of this clone. V and J are TRBV10-2 and TRBJ1-1; no reliable D call. Trimming shortened V by 4 bases and J by 1 base, and 7 bases separated the two germline ends. The CDR3 runs to 13 residues. The germline CDR1 and CDR2 sequences are WSHSY and SAAADI. CDR3 DNA: TGCGCCAGCAGTGTGGGCCAGAACACTGAAGCTTTCTTT. Translating gives CASSVGQNTEAFF.

The CDR3 DNA is TGCGCCAGCAGTCTAACTAGCGGTTATACCTACGAGCAGTACTTC. This encodes CASSLTSGYTYEQYF. The gene calls are TRBV4-1 and TRBJ2-7; TRBD2 aligns across 8 bases. The V segment lost 6 bases and the J segment 2 bases; nucleotides outside the gene matches: 9. The germline V gene has CDR1 MGHRA and CDR2 YSYEKL. This CDR3 has 15 residues.